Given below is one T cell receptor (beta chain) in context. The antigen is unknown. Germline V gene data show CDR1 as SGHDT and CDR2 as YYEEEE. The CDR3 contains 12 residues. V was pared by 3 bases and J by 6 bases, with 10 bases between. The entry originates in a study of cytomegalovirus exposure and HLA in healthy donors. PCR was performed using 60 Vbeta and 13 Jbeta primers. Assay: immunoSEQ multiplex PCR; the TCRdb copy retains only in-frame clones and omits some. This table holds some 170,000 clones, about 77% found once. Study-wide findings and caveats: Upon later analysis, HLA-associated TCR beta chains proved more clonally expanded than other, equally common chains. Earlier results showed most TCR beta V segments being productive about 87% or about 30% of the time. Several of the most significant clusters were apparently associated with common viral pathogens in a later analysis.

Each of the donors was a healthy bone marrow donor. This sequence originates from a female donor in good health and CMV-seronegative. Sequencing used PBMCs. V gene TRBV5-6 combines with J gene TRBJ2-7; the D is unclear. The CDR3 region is CASSSSGREQYF. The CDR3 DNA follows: TGTGCCAGCAGCTCATCAGGCCGCGAGCAGTACTTC.